This T cell receptor (beta chain) was sequenced during a study of PD-1 blockade in mismatch repair-deficient tumors. Whole-study context: All were previously treated, progressing patients with about 11 mismatch repair-deficient cancer types. Study findings and constraints: Tumor-resident clones, often absent from pretreatment blood, expanded after pembrolizumab and then contracted.

Mismatch repair deficiency was confirmed in all patients, by PCR or immunohistochemistry. The TCR-sequenced patients were a few responders to pembrolizumab. The table came from immunoSEQ multiplex PCR; TCRdb's copy has only in-frame clones and leaves some out. The sample records tens of thousands of clones, 70% to 90% being singletons. About this clone: Its antigen is unidentified.

The CDR3 length is 15 residues. The germline V and J ends were trimmed by 2 bases and 7 bases, with 14 bases remaining between them. Germline V gene lookup returns CDR1 MDHEN and CDR2 SYDVKM. This chain links TRBV28 with TRBJ2-2; D remains unclear. The specimen comprised peripheral blood, sampled 2 weeks after starting pembrolizumab. The sequence derives from an adult with mismatch repair-deficient cancer. The CDR3 reads CASSLTAGLGGELFF. CDR3 nucleotides: TGTGCCAGCAGTTTAACGGCAGGCCTTGGCGGGGAGCTGTTTTTT.